This T cell receptor (beta chain) was recovered during a study of T-cell reconstitution after alpha-beta-depleted transplantation in children. Study findings and constraints: Diversity and T-cell counts at one year after transplant derived mostly from new T cells. At day 60, the high TCRbeta diversity found in some patients originated from recipient T cells and thymic progenitors that had survived. Several hundred expanded graft clones reportedly were the source of alpha-beta T cells about two months after transplant.

The length of the CDR3 is 12 residues. Germline V lookup: CDR1 DFQATT, CDR2 SNEGSKA (reference sequence). In its sample, this clonotype was seen a few times. What it binds is not known. Molecular barcoding with unique molecular identifiers was used for the TCRbeta library. TCRdb called the PCR reads again in MiXCR, with one record for every CDR3 protein. The sample consists of 700,000 to 950,000 distinct CDR3 sequences, roughly 16% of them appearing once. The chain links TRBV20-1 to TRBJ1-2; maybe TRBD1 (5 bases). The origin of this receptor is a male patient between 5 and 17 years old who had a stem cell transplant for acute lymphoblastic leukemia, so the T cells may come from the graft donor. The specimen was PBMCs, mostly from graft donor cells, collected 360 days after TCRalphabeta/CD19-depleted stem cell transplant. The CDR3 DNA reads TGCAGCCCAGGACACTCTAACTATGGCTACACCTTC. Translated: CSPGHSNYGYTF.